The 10 T cell receptor beta chains reported below all come from one sample, sequenced in a study of blood T cell repertoires in COVID-19. Some clones are missing from TCRdb's copy, which holds only in-frame ones; the method was immunoSEQ multiplex PCR. The repertoire consists of under 350,000 clones, with approximately 90% occurring once and the leading ten covering roughly 4%. The specimen sequenced was peripheral blood. These receptors all come from a man between 18 and 35 years old with active or convalescent COVID-19.

This clone came up once. This rearrangement joins TRBV5-6 to TRBJ2-7; 8 nucleotides align to TRBD2. The junction had 9 bases not matched to a gene; V was cut back by 4 bases and J by 3 bases. The CDR3 covers 15 residues. Germline loops: CDR1 SGHDT, CDR2 YYEEEE. CDR3: CASSGAQREFYEQYF. The CDR3 bases are TGTGCCAGCAGCGGTGCCCAGCGGGAGTTCTACGAGCAGTACTTC. Based on the CDR3 plus reference TRBV5-6 and TRBJ2-7, the full variable domain is DAGVTQSPTHLIKTRGQQVTLRCSPKSGHDTVSWYQQALGQGPQFIFQYYEEEERQRGNFPDRFSGHQFPNYSSELNVNALLLGDSALYLCASSGAQREFYEQYFGPGTRLTVT.

This rearrangement joins TRBV30 to TRBJ2-3; possibly TRBD1 for D (5 bases). The CDR3 consists of 15 residues. V lost 4 bases and J lost 1, with 15 bases in between. Germline V lookup: CDR1 GTSNPN, CDR2 SVGIG (reference sequence). Written as DNA, the CDR3 is TGTGCCTGGACACCGGGCAGGGTAGGCACAGATACGCAGTATTTT. It codes for CAWTPGRVGTDTQYF.

The DNA of the CDR3 is TGTGCCACCAGCAGAGCCGGAGGACTCATGAACACTGAAGCTTTCTTT. As protein: CATSRAGGLMNTEAFF. The V and J genes are TRBV15 and TRBJ1-1, with D unclear. This CDR3 comprises 16 residues. Trimming removed 1 base from V and 0 bases from J, with 12 bases in between. Germline-derived CDR1 and CDR2 are LNHNV and YYDKDF (reference sequence).

The CDR3 bases are TGTGCCAGCAGCTTAACAGAGAACACTGAAGCTTTCTTT. The encoded protein is CASSLTENTEAFF. The chain carries TRBV9 and TRBJ1-1; D remains unclear. Trimming removed 4 bases at V and 1 base at J, with 8 bases between. This CDR3 is built from 13 residues. The germline V gene has CDR1 SGDLS and CDR2 YYNGEE.

This rearrangement joins TRBV6-1 to TRBJ2-7; 7 nucleotides agree with TRBD2. The germline gives CDR1 MNHNS, CDR2 SASEGT. After removal of 10 bases from V and 0 bases from J, the junction contained 12 bases not matched to a gene. CDR3 size: 15 residues. The CDR3 reads CATKRGDSSSYEQYF. CDR3 DNA sequence: TGTGCCACAAAACGGGGGGACTCGAGCTCCTACGAGCAGTACTTC.

The chain recombines TRBV4-1 with TRBJ2-7, with 8 positions matching TRBD2. CDR1 and CDR2 from the germline V gene are MGHRA and YSYEKL. V shed 4 bases, J shed 2 bases, and the junction held 4 bases outside the gene matches. The CDR3 covers 14 residues. The CDR3 sequence is CASSPGTRPYEQYF. For the CDR3, the DNA is TGCGCCAGCAGCCCCGGGACTAGACCCTACGAGCAGTACTTC.

This chain joins TRBV7-3 and TRBJ2-3; TRBD1 matches 7 bases. CDR1 is SGHTA, CDR2 FQGTGA, per germline. J gave up 0 bases and V 5 bases, and 5 bases lay outside the gene matches. The CDR3 totals 15 residues. The CDR3 sequence: CASSLQGSSTDTQYF. In DNA form, the CDR3 reads TGTGCCAGCAGCCTACAGGGGTCTAGCACAGATACGCAGTATTTT. Drawing the rest from reference TRBV7-3 and TRBJ2-3, the complete variable domain is GAGVSQTPSNKVTEKGKYVELRCDPISGHTALYWYRQSLGQGPEFLIYFQGTGAADDSGLPNDRFFAVRPEGSVSTLKIQRTERGDSAVYLCASSLQGSSTDTQYFGPGTRLTVL.

This clone was seen once. The chain combines TRBV19 with TRBJ1-5; 8 nucleotides agree with TRBD1. Germline lookup yields CDR1 LNHDA and CDR2 SQIVND (reference sequence). After removal of 7 bases from V and 0 bases from J, the junction contained 8 bases not matched to a gene. This CDR3 has 16 amino acids. The CDR3, as DNA: TGTGCCAGTACCGGGACAGGCTACTATAGCAATCAGCCCCAGCATTTT. Encoded protein: CASTGTGYYSNQPQHF.

This clone was counted a single time. The chain recombines TRBV28 with TRBJ1-3; D is unresolved. Trimming pared 6 bases from V and 6 bases from J, leaving 9 bases between. The germline V gene has CDR1 MDHEN and CDR2 SYDVKM. This CDR3 has 12 amino acids. DNA for the CDR3: TGTGCCAGCAGCCCCCTCCCAAACACCATATATTTT. Amino acid sequence: CASSPLPNTIYF.

V gene TRBV27 combines with J gene TRBJ2-7; 7 nucleotides agree with TRBD2. The CDR3 is 14 amino acids. Trimming at V came to 4 bases and at J to 1 base, leaving 4 bases not matched to a gene. The germline V gene encodes CDR1 MNHEY and CDR2 SMNVEV (reference sequence). DNA for the CDR3: TGTGCCAGCAGTTGGGGACTACAGTCCTACGAGCAGTACTTC. This gives the protein CASSWGLQSYEQYF.